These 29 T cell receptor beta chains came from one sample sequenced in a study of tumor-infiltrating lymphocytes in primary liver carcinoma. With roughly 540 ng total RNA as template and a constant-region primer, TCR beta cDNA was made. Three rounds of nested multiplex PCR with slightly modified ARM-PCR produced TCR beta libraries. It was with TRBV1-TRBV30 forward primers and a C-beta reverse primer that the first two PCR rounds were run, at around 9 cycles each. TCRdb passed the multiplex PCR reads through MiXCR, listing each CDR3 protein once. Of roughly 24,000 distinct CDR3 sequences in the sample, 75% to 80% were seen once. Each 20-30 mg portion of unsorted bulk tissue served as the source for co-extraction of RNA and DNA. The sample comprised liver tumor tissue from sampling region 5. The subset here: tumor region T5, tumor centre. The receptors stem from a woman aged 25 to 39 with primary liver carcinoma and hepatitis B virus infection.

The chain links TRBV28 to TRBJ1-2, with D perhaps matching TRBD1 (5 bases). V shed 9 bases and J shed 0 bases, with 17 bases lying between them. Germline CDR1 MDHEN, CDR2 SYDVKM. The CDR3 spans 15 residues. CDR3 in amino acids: CASSPIQDTNYGYTF. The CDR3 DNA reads TGTGCCAGTAGTCCGATCCAGGACACTAACTATGGCTACACCTTC.

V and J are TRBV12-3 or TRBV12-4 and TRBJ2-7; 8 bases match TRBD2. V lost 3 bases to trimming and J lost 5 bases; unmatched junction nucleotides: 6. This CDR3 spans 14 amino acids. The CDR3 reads CASSFRGGNHEQYF. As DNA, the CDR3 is TGTGCCAGCAGTTTTCGGGGGGGTAATCACGAGCAGTACTTC.

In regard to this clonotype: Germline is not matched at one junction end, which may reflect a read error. The CDR3 loop is CANSRGTSGATQYF. CDR3 nucleotide sequence: TGTGCCAACAGCCGCGGTACTAGCGGGGCGACCCAGTACTTC. This chain links TRBV11-2 with TRBJ2-5; 10 nucleotides match TRBD2. There are 14 residues in the CDR3. Germline assignment: CDR1 SGHAT and CDR2 FQNNGV.

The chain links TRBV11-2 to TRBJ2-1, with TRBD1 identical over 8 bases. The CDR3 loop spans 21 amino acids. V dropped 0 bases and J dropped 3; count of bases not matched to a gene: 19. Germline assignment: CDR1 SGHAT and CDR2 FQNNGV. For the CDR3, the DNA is TGTGCCAGCAGCTTAGAACAGGGGGTGAGACGAGAGAGGGGGCACTACAATGAGCAGTTCTTC. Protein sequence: CASSLEQGVRRERGHYNEQFF. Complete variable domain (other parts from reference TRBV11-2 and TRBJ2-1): EAGVAQSPRYKIIEKRQSVAFWCNPISGHATLYWYQQILGQGPKLLIQFQNNGVVDDSQLPKDRFSAERLKGVDSTLKIQPAKLEDSAVYLCASSLEQGVRRERGHYNEQFFGPGTRLTVL.

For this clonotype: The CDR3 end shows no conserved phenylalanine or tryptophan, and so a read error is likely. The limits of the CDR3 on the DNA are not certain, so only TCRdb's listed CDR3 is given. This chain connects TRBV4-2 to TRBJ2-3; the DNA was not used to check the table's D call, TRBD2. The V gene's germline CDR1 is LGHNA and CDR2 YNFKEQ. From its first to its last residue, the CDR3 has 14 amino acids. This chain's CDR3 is CANSLYLGDTDMQY.

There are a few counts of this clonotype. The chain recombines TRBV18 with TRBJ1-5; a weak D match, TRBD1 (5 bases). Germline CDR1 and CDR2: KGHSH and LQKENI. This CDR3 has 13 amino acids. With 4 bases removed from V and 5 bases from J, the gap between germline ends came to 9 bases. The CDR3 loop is CASSLNRYQPQHF. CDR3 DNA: TGTGCCAGCTCACTAAACAGGTATCAGCCCCAGCATTTT.

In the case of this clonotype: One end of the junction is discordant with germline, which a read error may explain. In nucleotides, the CDR3 is TGTACCAGCAGCACGGGAGTCACAGATACGCACTATTTT. This sequence encodes CTSSTGVTDTHYF. V gene TRBV6-2 or TRBV6-3 combines with J gene TRBJ2-3; a possible D gene is TRBD2 (6 bases). The CDR3 consists of 13 residues. The V gene's germline CDR1 is MNHEY and CDR2 SVGEGT.

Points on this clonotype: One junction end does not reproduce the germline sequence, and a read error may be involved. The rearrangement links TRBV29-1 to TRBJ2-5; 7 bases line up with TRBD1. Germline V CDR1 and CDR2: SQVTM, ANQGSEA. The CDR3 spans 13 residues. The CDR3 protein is CSVAGTAQETQYF. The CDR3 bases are TGCAGCGTGGCCGGGACAGCCCAAGAGACCCAGTACTTT.

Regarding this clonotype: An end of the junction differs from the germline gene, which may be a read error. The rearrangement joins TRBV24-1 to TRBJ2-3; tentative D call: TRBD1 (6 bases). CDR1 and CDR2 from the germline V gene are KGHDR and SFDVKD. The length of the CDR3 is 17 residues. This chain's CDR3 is CATSDSIGTTPGDTQFF. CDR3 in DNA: TGTGCCACCAGTGATAGTATAGGGACAACCCCCGGAGATACGCAGTTTTTT.

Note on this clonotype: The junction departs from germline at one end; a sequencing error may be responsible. The CDR3 is CTSRVTSERAGNEQSF. The CDR3 DNA sequence: TGTACCAGCAGGGTTACTAGCGAGAGGGCCGGCAATGAGCAGTCCTTC. V gene TRBV11-2 combines with J gene TRBJ2-1; TRBD2 matches at 7 bases. CDR1 SGHAT and CDR2 FQNNGV come from the germline V gene. The CDR3 loop spans 16 amino acids.

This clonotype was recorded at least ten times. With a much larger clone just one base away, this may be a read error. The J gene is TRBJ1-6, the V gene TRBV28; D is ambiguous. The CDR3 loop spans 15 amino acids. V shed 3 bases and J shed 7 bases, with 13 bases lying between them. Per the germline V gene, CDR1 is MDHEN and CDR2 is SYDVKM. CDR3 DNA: TGTGCCAGCAGTTTTTTGGGCAGATCAAATTCACCCCTCCACTTT. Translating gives CASSFLGRSNSPLHF.

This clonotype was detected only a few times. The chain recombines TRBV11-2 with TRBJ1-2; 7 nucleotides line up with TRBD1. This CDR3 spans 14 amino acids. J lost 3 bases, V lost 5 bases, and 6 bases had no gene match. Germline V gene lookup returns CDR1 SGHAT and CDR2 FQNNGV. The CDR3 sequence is CASSRGRGDYGYTF. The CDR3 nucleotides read TGTGCCAGCAGCAGGGGGCGCGGGGACTATGGCTACACCTTC.

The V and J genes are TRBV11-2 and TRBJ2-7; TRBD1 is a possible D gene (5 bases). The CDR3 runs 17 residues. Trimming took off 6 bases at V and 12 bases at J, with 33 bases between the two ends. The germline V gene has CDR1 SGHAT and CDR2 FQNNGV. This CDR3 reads CASSITGRGSWTYELYF. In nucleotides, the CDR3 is TGTGCCAGCAGTATCACAGGAAGGGGCTCTTGGACCTACGAACTGTACTTC.

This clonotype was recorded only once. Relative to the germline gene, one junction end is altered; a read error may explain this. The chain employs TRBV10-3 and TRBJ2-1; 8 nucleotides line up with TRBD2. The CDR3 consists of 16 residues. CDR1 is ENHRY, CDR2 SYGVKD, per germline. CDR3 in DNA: TGTGCCATCAGTGAGTCGGCAGCGGGAGCCTTCAATGAGCGGTTCTTT. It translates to CAISESAAGAFNERFF.

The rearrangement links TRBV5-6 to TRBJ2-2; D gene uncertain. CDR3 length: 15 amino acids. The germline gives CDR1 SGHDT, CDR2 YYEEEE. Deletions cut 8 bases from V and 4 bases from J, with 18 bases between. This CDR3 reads CASNLALRVTGELFF. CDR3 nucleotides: TGTGCCAGTAACTTAGCACTCAGAGTCACCGGGGAGCTGTTTTTT.

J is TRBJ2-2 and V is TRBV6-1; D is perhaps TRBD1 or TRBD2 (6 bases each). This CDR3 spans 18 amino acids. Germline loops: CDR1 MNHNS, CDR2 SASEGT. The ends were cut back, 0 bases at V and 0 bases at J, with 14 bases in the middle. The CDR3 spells CASSEALVRGANTGELFF. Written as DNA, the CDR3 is TGTGCCAGCAGTGAAGCATTGGTGAGGGGGGCGAACACCGGGGAGCTGTTTTTT.

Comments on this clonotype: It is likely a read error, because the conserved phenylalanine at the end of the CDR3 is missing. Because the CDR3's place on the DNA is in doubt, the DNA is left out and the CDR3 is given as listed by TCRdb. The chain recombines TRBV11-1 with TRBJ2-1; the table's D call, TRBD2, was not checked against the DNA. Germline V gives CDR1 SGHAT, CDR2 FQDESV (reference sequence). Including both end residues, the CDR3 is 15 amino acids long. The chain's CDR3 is CASRTGNSGYNEQLI.

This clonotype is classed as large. The CDR3 region has the DNA TGCGCCAGCAGCCAAGATGGTCTAGCGAGGGATGAGCAGTTCTTC. This codes for CASSQDGLARDEQFF. This chain uses TRBV4-1 with TRBJ2-1; D may be TRBD2 (6 bases). Deletions cut 0 bases from V and 8 bases from J, with 14 bases between. There are 15 residues in the CDR3. Germline-derived CDR1 and CDR2 are MGHRA and YSYEKL.

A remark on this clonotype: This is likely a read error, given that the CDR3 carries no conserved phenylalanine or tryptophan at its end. CDR3 in amino acids: CASSYKDSSTYEQYL. The DNA for the CDR3 is TGTGCGAGCAGTTACAAGGACAGCAGCACCTACGAGCAGTACTTG. The rearrangement links TRBV6-5 to TRBJ2-7, with D tentatively TRBD1 (6 bases). This CDR3 is 15 amino acids long. CDR1 and CDR2 (germline): MNHEY, SVGAGI.

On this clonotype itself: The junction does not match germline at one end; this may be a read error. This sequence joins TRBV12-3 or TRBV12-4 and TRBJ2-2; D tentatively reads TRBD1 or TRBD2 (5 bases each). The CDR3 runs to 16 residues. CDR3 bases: TGTGCCAACACTCCCCGAAGTGGGGCCGACACCGGGGAGCTGCTTTTT. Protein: CANTPRSGADTGELLF.

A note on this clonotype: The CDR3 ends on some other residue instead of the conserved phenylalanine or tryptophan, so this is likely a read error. In nucleotides, the CDR3 is TGTGCCTGCAATGCGGGTTCGGGTAACTATGGCTACACCATC. It translates to CACNAGSGNYGYTI. This chain links TRBV7-9 with TRBJ1-2; D gene ambiguous. Germline values: CDR1 SEHNR, CDR2 FQNEAQ (reference sequence). The V end was cut by 11 bases, the J end by 1 base, with 17 bases between. This CDR3 has 14 residues.

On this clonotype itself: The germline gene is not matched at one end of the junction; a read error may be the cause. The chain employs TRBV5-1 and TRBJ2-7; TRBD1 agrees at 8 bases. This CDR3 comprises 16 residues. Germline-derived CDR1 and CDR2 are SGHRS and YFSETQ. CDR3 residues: CASSWSDTGGAYEQYF. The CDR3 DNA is TGCGCTAGCAGCTGGTCAGATACAGGGGGAGCCTACGAGCAGTACTTC.

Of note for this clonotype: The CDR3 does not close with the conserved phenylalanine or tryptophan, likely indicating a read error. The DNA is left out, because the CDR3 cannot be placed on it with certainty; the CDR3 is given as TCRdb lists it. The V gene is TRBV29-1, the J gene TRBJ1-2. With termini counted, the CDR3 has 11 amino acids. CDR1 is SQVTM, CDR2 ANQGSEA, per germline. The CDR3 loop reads CSVEDHTSYTY.

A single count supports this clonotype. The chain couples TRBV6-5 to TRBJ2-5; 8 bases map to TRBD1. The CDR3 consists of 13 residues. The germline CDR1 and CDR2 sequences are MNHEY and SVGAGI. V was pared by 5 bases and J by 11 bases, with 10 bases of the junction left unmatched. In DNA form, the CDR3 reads TGTGCCAGCAGTACCTTCAGGGGGCTGACACAGTACTTC. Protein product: CASSTFRGLTQYF.

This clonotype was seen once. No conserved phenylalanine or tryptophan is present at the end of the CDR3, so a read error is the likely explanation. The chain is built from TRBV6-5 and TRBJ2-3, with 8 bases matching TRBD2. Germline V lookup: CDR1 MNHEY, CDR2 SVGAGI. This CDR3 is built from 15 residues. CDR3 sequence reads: CAGSPLAVSTDTQYL. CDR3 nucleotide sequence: TGTGCCGGCAGTCCACTAGCGGTGAGCACAGATACGCAGTATCTT.

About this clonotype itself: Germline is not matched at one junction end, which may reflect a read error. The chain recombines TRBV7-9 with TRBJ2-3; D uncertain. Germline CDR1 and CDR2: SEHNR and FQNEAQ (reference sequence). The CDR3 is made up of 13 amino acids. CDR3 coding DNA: TGCGCCAGCAGCTTGATAAGCACAGATACGCAGTATTTT. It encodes CASSLISTDTQYF.

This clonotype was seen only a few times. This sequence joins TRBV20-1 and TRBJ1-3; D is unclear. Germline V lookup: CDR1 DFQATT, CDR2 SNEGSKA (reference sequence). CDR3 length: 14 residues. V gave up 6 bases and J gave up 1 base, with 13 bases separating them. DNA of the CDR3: TGCAGTGCCCCCGCTACGGGGTCTGGAAACACCATATATTTT. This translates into CSAPATGSGNTIYF.

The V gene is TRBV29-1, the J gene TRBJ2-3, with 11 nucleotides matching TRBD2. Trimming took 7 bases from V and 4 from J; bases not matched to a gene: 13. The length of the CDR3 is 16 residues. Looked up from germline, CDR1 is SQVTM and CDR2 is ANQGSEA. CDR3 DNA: TGCAGCGCCTCCCGAACTAGCGGGAGTATATCAGATACGCAGTATTTT. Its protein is CSASRTSGSISDTQYF.

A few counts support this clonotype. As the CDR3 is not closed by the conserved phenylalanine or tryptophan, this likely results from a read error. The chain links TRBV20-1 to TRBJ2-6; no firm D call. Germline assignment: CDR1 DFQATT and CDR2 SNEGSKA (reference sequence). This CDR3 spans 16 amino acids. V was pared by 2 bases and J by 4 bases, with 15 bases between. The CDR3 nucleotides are TGCAGTGCTAGACCAGGATTCTTGGCAGGGGCCAACGTCCTGACTCTC. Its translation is CSARPGFLAGANVLTL.